This record covers a single T cell receptor (beta chain). The data derive from a study of blood T cell repertoires in COVID-19. The CDR3 totals 15 residues. Germline values: CDR1 SGHNT, CDR2 YYREEE (reference sequence). V dropped 5 bases and J dropped 0 bases, with 11 bases sitting between them. Methods used by the authors: Quantification of nucleated cells was approximated via reference gene primer amplification. Generated by immunoSEQ multiplex PCR, the TCRdb table keeps only in-frame clones and is missing some. D and trimming were read from the DNA, whereas the V and J calls and clone size are those reported in that table. The repertoire consists of under 250,000 clones, with about 83% occurring once and the leading ten covering 3% to 4.5%.

Sequencing used PBMCs or T cells enriched from blood (not recorded which). The chain carries TRBV5-4 and TRBJ1-4; D perhaps matches TRBD1 (5 bases). The sequence derives from a woman aged 40 to 55 who had been exposed to COVID-19. CDR3 region: CASRGEGATNEKLFF. In DNA form, the CDR3 reads TGTGCCAGCAGGGGGGAGGGAGCAACTAATGAAAAACTGTTTTTT.